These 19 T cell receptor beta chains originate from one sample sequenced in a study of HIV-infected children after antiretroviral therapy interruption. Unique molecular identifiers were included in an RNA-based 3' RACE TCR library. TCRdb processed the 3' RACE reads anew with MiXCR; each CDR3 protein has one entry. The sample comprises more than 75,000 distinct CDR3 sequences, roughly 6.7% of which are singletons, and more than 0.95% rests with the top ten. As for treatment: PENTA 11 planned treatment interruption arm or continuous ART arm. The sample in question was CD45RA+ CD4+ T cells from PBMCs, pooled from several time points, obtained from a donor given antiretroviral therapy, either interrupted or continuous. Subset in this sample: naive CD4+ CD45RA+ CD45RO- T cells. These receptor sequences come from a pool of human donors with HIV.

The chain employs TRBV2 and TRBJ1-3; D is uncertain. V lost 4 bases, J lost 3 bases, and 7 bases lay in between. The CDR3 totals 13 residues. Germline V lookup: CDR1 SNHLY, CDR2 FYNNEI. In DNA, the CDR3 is TGTGCCAGCAGTGGGGTGGTTGGAAACACCATATATTTT. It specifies CASSGVVGNTIYF.

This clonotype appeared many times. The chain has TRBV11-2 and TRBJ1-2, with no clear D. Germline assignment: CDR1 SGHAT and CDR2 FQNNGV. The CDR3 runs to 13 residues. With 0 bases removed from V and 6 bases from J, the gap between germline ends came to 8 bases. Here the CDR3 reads CASSLDRADGYTF. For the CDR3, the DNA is TGTGCCAGCAGCTTAGATCGAGCGGATGGCTACACCTTC.

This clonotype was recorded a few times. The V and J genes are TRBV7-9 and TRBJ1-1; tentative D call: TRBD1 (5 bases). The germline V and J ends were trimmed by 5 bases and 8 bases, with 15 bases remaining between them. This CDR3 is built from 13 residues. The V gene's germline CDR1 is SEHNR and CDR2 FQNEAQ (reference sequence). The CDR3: CASSPSGGNEAFF. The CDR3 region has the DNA TGTGCCAGCAGCCCCTCGGGGGGTAACGAAGCTTTCTTT.

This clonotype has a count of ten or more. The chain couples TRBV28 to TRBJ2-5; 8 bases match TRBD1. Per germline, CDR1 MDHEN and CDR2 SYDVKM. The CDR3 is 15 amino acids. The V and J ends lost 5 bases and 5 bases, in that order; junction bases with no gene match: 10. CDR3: CASSPSTGVRETQYF. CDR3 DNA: TGTGCCAGCAGTCCGTCGACAGGGGTTAGGGAGACCCAGTACTTC. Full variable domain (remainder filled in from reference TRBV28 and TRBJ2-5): DVKVTQSSRYLVKRTGEKVFLECVQDMDHENMFWYRQDPGLGLRLIYFSYDVKMKEKGDIPEGYSVSREKKERFSLILESASTNQTSMYLCASSPSTGVRETQYFGPGTRLLVL.

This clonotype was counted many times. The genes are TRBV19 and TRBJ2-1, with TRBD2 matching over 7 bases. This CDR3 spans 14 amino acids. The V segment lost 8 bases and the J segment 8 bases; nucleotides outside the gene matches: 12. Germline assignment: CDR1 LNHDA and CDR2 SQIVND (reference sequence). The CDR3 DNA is TGTGCCAGTTGTGAGCGGGGTCTAGGGGATGAGCAGTTCTTC. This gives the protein CASCERGLGDEQFF.

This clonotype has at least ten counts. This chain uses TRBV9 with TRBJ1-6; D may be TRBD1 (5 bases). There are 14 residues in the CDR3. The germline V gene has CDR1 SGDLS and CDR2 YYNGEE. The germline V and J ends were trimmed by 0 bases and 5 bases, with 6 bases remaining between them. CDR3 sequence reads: CASSVEGDNSPLHF. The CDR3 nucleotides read TGTGCCAGCAGCGTAGAAGGGGATAATTCACCCCTCCACTTT.

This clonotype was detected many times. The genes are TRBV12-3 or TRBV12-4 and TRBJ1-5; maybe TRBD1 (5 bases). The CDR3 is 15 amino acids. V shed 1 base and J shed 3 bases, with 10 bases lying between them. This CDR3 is CASSLGDSLNQPQHF. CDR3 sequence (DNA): TGTGCCAGCAGTTTAGGAGACAGCCTCAATCAGCCCCAGCATTTT.

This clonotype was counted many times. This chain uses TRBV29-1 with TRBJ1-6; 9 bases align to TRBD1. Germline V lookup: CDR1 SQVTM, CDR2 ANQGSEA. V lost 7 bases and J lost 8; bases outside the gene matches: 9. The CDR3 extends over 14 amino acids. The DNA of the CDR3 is TGCAGCGCTCAGTTTCGGGACAGGGATTCACCCCTCCACTTT. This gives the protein CSAQFRDRDSPLHF.

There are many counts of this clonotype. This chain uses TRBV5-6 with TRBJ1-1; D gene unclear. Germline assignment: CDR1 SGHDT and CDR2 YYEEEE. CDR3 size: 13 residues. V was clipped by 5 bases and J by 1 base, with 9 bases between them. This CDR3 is CASSNEANTEAFF. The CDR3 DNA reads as TGTGCCAGCAGTAACGAAGCGAACACTGAAGCTTTCTTT.

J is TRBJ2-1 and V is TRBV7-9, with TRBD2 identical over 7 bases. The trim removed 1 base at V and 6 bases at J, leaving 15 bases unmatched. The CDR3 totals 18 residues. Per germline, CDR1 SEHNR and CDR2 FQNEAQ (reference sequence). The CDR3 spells CASSLGLAGGLLTNEQFF. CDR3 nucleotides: TGTGCCAGCAGCTTAGGACTAGCTGGGGGACTCCTTACCAATGAGCAGTTCTTC. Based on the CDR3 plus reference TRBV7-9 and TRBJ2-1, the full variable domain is DTGVSQNPRHKITKRGQNVTFRCDPISEHNRLYWYRQTLGQGPEFLTYFQNEAQLEKSRLLSDRFSAERPKGSFSTLEIQRTEQGDSAMYLCASSLGLAGGLLTNEQFFGPGTRLTVL.

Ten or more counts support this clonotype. The CDR3 protein is CASSSTSGRQETQYF. DNA for the CDR3: TGTGCCAGCAGCTCAACTAGCGGGAGGCAAGAGACCCAGTACTTC. The V and J genes are TRBV7-7 and TRBJ2-5, with 12 positions matching TRBD2. Germline-derived CDR1 and CDR2 are SSHAT and FNYEAQ (reference sequence). The length of the CDR3 is 15 residues. V dropped 4 bases and J dropped 2; count of bases not matched to a gene: 2.

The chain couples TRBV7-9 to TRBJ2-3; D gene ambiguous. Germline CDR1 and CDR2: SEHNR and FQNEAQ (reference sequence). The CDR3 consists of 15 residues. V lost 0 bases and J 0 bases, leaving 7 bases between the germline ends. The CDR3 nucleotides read TGTGCCAGCAGCTTAGCCAAACTGAGCACAGATACGCAGTATTTT. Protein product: CASSLAKLSTDTQYF.

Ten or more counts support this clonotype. The CDR3, as DNA: TGTGCCAGCAGCTTACGGACAGGGCGCGACGAGCAGTACTTC. It translates to CASSLRTGRDEQYF. This chain links TRBV7-2 with TRBJ2-7; 8 bases line up with TRBD1. CDR3 length: 14 amino acids. V was pared by 2 bases and J by 5 bases, with 5 bases of the junction left unmatched. CDR1 SGHTA and CDR2 FQGNSA come from the germline V gene.

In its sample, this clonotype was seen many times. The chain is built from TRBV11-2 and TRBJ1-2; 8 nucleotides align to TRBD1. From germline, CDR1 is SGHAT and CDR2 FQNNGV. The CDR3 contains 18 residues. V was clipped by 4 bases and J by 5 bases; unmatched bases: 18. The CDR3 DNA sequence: TGTGCCAGCAGCTACCGAAAATCGGGACAGGAGAACCCTTATGGCTACACCTTC. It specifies CASSYRKSGQENPYGYTF.

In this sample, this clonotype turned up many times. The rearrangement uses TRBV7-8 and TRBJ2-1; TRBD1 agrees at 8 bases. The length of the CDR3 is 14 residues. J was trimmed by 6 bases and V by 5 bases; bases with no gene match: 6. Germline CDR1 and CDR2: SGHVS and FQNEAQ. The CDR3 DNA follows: TGTGCCAGCAGCAAGCCAGGGGGCATCAATGAGCAGTTCTTC. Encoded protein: CASSKPGGINEQFF.

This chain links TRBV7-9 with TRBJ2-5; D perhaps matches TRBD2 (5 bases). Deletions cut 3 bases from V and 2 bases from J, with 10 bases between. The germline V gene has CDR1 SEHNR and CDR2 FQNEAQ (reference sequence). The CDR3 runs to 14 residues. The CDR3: CASSFLDLQETQYF. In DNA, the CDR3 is TGTGCCAGCAGCTTCCTGGACTTACAAGAGACCCAGTACTTC.

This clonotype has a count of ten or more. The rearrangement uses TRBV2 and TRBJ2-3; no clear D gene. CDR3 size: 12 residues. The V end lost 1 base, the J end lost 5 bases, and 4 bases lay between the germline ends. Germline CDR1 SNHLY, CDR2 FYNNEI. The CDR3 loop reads CASSEVVDTQYF. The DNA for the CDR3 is TGTGCCAGCAGTGAAGTCGTAGATACGCAGTATTTT.

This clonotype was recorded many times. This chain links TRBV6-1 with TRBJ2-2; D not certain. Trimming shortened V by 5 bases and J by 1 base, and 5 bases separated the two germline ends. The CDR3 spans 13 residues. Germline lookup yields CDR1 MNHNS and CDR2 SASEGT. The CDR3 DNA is TGTGCCAGCAGTTTTAAGAACACCGGGGAGCTGTTTTTT. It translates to CASSFKNTGELFF.

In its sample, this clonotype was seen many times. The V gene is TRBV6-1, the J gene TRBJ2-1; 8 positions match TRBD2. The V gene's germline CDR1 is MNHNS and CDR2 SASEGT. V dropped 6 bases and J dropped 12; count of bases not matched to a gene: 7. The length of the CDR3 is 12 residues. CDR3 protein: CASRTNSGVQFF. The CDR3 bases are TGTGCCAGCAGGACAAATAGCGGGGTGCAGTTCTTC.